The present entry profiles one T cell receptor beta chain with its context. Enrolled through a virtual design, the participants were between roughly 18 and 100 years of age and came from 24 US areas. The data were obtained in a study of blood T cell repertoires in COVID-19. The CDR3 length is 16 residues. The protocol was immunoSEQ multiplex PCR, while the TCRdb copy is restricted to in-frame clones and leaves out a portion. The sample consists of 250,000 or so clones, approximately 88% of them appearing once. This TCR came from a middle-aged woman with acute COVID-19. The genes are TRBV21-1 and TRBJ2-3; the table gives TRBD2 as D, unverified against the DNA. TRBV21-1 represents a pseudogene. Sequencing was carried out using PBMCs or T cells enriched from blood (not recorded which). The CDR3 loop reads CASSAREREGTDTQYF. The CDR3, as DNA: TGTGCCAGCAGCGCCCGAGAGCGGGAGGGTACAGATACGCAGTATTTT.